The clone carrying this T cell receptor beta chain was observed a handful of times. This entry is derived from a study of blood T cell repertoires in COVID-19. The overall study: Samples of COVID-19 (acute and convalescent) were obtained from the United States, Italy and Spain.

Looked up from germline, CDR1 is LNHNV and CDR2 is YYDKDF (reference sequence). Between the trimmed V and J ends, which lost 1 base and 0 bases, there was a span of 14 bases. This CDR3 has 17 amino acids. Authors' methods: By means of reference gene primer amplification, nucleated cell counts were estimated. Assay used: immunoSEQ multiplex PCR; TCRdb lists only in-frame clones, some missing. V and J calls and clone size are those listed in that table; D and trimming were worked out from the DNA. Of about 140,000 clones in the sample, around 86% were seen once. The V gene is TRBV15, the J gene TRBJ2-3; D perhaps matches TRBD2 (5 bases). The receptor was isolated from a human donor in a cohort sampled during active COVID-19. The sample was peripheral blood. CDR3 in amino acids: CATSRGGGWASTDTQYF. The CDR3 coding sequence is TGTGCCACCAGCAGAGGTGGAGGATGGGCTAGCACAGATACGCAGTATTTT.